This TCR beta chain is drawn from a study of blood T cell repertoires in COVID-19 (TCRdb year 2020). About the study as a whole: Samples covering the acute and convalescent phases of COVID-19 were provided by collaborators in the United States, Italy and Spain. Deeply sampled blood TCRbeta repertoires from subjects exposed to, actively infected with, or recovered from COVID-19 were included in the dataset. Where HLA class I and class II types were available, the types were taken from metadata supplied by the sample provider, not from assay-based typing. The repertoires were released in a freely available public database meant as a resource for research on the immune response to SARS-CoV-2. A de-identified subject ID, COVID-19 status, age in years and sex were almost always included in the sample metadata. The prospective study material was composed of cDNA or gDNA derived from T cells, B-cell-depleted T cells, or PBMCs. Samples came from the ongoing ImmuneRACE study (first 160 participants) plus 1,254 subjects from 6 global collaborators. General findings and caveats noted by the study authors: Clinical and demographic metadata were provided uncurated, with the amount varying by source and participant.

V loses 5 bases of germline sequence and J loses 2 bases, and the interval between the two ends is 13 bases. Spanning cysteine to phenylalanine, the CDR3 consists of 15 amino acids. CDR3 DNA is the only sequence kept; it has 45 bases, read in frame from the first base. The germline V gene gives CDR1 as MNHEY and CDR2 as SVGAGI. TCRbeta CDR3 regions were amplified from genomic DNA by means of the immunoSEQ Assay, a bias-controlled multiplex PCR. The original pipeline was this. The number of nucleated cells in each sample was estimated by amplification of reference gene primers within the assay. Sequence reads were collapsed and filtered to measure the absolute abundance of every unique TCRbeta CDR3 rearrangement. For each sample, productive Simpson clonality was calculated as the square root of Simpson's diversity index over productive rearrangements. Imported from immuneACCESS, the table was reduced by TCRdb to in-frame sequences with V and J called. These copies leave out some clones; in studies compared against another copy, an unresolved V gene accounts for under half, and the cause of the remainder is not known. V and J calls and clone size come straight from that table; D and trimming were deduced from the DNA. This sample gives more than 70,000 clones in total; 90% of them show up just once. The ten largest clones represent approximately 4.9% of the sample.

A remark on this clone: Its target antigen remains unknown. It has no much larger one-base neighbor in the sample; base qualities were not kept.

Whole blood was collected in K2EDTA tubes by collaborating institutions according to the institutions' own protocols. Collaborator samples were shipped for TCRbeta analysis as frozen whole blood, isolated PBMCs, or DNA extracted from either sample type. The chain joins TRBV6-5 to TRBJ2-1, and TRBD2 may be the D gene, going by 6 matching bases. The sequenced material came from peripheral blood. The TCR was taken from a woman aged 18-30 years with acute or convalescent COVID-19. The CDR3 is CASSPRRDPYNEQFF. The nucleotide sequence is TGTGCCAGCAGTCCGCGGAGGGACCCCTACAATGAGCAGTTCTTC.